This T cell receptor beta chain was found in a study of T cells after posttransplantation cyclophosphamide. Study findings and constraints: Later blood repertoires were often dominated by clones from the donor CD8+ memory compartment.

Assay: immunoSEQ multiplex PCR; the TCRdb copy retains only in-frame clones and omits some. The profile covers about 25,000 clones, none occurring a single time. This clone was seen many times. Its target is unknown. This related bone marrow graft donor gave peripheral blood on the day of marrow donation. This CDR3 spans 17 amino acids. CDR1 is WSHSY, CDR2 SAAADI, per germline. J lost 0 bases, V lost 11 bases, and 9 bases had no gene match. The specimen was PBMCs. The gene calls are TRBV10-2 and TRBJ2-3, with 15 bases aligning to TRBD2. This TCR derives from a middle-aged man in good health, CMV-negative, and a related stem cell transplant donor. CDR3 DNA sequence: TGCGCCGTATCAGGACTAGCGGGAGGGCCTAGCACAGATACGCAGTATTTT. Protein sequence: CAVSGLAGGPSTDTQYF.